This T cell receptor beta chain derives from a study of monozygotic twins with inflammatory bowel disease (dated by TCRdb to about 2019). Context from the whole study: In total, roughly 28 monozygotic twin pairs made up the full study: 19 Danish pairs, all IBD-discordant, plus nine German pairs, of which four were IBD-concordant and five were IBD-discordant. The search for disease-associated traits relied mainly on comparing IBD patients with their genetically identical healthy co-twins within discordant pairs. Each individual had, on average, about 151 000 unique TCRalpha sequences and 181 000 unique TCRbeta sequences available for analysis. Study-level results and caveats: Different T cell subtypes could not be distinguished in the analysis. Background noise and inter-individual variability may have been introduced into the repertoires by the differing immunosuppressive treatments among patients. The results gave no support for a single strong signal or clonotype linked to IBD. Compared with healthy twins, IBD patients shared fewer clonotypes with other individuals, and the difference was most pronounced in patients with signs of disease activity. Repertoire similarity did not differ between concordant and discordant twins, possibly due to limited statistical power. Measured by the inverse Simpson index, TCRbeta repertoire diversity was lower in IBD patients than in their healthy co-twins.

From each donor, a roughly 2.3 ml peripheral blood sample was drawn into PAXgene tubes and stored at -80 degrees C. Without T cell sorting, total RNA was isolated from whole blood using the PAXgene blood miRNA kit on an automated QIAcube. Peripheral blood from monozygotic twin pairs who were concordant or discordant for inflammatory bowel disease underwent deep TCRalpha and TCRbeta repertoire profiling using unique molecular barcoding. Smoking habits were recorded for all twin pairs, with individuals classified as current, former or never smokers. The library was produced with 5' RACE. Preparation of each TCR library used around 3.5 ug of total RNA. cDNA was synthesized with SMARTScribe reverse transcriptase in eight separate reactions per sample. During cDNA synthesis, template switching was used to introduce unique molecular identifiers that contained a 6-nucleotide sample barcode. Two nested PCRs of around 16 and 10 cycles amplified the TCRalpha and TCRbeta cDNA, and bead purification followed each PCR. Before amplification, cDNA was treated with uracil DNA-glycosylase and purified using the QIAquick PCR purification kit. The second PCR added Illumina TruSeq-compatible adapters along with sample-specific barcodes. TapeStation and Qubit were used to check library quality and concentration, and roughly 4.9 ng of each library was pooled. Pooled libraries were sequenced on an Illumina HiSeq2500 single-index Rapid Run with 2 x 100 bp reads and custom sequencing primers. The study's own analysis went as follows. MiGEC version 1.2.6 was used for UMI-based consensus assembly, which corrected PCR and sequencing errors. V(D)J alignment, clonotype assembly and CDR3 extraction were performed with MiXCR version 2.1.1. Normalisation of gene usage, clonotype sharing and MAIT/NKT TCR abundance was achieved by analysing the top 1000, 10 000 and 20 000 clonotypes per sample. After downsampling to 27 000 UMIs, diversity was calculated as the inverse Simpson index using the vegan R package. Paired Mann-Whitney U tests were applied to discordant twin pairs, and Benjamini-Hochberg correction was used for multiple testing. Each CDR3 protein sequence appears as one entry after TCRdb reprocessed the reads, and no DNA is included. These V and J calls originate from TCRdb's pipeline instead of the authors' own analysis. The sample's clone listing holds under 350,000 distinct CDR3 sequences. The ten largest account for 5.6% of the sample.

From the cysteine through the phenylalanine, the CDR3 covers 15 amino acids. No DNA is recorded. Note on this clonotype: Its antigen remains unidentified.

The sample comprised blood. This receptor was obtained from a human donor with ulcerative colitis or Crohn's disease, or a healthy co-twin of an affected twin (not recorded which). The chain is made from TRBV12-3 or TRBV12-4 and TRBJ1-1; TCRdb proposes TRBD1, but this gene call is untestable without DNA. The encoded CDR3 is CASTQYGTLRTEAFF.